This T cell receptor (beta chain) originates from a study of metastatic and nonmetastatic thyroid tumors. Trimming shortened V by 3 bases and J by 0 bases, and 5 bases separated the two germline ends. Germline CDR1 and CDR2: MDHEN and SYDVKM. The CDR3 loop spans 13 amino acids. In this sample, this clone turned up many times. Using MiXCR, TCRdb reanalyzed the PCR reads. The sample includes over 30,000 clones, 15% of them seen just once. Before thyroid surgery, none of the patients had received any treatment. V usage is TRBV28 and J usage is TRBJ1-1; D gene uncertain. The sequenced material came from blood. This receptor was obtained from a male donor with papillary thyroid cancer or a benign thyroid nodule (not recorded which). Some clones in this sample may be carry-over from other donors' samples. The CDR3 nucleotides read TGTGCCAGCAGTTTGCAGCTGAACACTGAAGCTTTCTTT. Its translation: CASSLQLNTEAFF.